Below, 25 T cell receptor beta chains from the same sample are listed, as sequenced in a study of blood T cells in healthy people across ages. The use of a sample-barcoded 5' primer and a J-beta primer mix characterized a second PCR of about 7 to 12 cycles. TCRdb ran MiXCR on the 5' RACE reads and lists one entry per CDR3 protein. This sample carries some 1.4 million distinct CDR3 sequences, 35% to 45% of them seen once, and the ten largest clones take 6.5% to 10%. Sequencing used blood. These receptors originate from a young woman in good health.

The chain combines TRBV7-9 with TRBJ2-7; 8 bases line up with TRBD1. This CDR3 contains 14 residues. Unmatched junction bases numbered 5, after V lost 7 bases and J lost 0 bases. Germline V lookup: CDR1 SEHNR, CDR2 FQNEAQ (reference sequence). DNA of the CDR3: TGTGCCAGCACCGGGACAGGTTTCTCCTACGAGCAGTACTTC. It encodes CASTGTGFSYEQYF.

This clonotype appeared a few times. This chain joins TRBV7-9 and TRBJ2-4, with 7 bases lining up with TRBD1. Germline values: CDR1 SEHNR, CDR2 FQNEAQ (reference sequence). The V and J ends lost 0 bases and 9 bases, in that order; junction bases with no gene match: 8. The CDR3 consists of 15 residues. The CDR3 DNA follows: TGTGCCAGCAGCTTAGCGCTTACAGGGGTCGTCATTCAGTACTTC. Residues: CASSLALTGVVIQYF.

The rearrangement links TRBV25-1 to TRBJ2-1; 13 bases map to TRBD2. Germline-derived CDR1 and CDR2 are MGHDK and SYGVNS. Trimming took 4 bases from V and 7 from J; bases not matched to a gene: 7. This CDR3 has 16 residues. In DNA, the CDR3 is TGTGCCAGCAGTGCCGTACTAGCGGGAGGGGGGAATGAGCAGTTCTTC. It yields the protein CASSAVLAGGGNEQFF.

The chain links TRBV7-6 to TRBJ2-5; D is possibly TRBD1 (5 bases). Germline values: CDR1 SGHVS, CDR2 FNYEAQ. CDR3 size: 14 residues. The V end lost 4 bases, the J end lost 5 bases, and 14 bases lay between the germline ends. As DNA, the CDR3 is TGTGCCAGCAGCTCCTCCCAGGGTTTGGAGACCCAGTACTTC. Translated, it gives CASSSSQGLETQYF.

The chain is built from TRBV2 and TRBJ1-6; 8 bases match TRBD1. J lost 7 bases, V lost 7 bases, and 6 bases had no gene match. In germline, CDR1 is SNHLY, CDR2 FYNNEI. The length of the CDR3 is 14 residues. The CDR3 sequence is CASIGQGWNSPLHF. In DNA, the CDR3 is TGTGCCAGCATAGGACAGGGTTGGAATTCACCCCTCCACTTT. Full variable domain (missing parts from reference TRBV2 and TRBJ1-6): EPEVTQTPSHQVTQMGQEVILRCVPISNHLYFYWYRQILGQKVEFLVSFYNNEISEKSEIFDDQFSVERPDGSNFTLKIRSTKLEDSAMYFCASIGQGWNSPLHFGNGTRLTVT.

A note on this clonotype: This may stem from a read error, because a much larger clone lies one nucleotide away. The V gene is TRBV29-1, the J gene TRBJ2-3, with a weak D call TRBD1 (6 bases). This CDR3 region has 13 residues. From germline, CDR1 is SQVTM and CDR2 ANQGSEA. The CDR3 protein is CSAAGESTDTQNF. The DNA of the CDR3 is TGCAGCGCCGCAGGGGAAAGCACAGATACGCAGAATTTT.

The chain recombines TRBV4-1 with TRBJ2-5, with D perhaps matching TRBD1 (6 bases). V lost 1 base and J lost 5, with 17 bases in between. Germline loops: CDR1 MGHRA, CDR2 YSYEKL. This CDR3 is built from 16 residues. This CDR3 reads CASSQVGAIVFETQYF. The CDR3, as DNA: TGCGCCAGCAGCCAAGTGGGGGCTATAGTGTTCGAGACCCAGTACTTC.

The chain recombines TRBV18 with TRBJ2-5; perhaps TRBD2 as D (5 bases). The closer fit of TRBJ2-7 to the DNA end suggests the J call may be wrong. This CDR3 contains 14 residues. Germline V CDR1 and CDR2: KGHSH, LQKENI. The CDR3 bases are TGTGCCAGCTCACCTTCCCAGGTGAGGGACGAGCAGTACTTC. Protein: CASSPSQVRDEQYF.

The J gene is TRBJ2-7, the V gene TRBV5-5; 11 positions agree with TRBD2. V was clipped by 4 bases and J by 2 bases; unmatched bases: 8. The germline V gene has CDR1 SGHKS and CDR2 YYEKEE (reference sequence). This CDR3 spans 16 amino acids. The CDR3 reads CASSNTSGSAPYEQYF. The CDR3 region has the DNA TGTGCCAGCAGCAACACTAGCGGGAGCGCACCCTACGAGCAGTACTTC. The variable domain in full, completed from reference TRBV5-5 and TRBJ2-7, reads DAGVTQSPTHLIKTRGQQVTLRCSPISGHKSVSWYQQVLGQGPQFIFQYYEKEERGRGNFPDRFSARQFPNYSSELNVNALLLGDSALYLCASSNTSGSAPYEQYFGPGTRLTVT.

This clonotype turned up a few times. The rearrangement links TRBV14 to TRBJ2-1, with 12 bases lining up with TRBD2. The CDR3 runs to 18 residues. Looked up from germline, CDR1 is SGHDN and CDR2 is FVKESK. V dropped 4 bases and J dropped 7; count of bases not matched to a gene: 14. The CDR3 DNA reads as TGTGCCAGCAGCCGCACTGTTTCCGGGACTAGCGGGCAAAATGAGCAGTTCTTC. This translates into CASSRTVSGTSGQNEQFF.

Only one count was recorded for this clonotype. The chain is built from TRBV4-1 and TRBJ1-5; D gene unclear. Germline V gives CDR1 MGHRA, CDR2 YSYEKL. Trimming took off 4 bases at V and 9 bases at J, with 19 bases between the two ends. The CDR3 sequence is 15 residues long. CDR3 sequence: CASSPTVSVILPQHF. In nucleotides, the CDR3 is TGCGCCAGCAGCCCAACAGTATCAGTCATACTGCCCCAGCATTTT.

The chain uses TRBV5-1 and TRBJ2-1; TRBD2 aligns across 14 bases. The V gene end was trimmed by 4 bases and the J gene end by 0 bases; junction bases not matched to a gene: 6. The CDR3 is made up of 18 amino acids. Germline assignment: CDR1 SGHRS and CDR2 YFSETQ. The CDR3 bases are TGCGCCAGCAGCCGGGGACTAGCGGGGGTGGGCTCCTACAATGAGCAGTTCTTC. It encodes CASSRGLAGVGSYNEQFF.

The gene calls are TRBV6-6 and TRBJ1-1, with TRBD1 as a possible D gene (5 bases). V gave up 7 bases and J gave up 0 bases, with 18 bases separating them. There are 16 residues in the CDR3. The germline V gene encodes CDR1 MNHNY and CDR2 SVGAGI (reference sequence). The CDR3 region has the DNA TGTGCCAGCACCACCGTCCCGGGACTTATGAACACTGAAGCTTTCTTT. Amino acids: CASTTVPGLMNTEAFF.

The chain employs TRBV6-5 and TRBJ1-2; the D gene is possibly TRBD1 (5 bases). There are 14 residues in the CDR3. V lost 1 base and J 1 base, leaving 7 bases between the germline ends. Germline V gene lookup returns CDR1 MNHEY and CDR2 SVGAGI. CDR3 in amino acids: CASSYWGSNYGYTF. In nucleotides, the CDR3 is TGTGCCAGCAGTTACTGGGGCAGTAACTATGGCTACACCTTC.

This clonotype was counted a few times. CDR3 protein: CSATGTGINYGYTF. The CDR3, as DNA: TGCAGTGCTACCGGGACAGGGATTAACTATGGCTACACCTTC. The rearrangement links TRBV20-1 to TRBJ1-2; 9 positions agree with TRBD1. J gave up 1 base and V 4 bases, and 4 bases lay outside the gene matches. The germline CDR1 and CDR2 sequences are DFQATT and SNEGSKA (reference sequence). The CDR3 loop spans 14 amino acids.

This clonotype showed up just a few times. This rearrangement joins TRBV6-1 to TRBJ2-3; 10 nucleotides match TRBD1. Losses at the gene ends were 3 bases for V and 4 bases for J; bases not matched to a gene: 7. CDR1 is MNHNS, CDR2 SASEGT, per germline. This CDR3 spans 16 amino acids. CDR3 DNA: TGTGCCAGCAGTGATAGACAGGGGGCTAAGCCAGATACGCAGTATTTT. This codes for CASSDRQGAKPDTQYF.

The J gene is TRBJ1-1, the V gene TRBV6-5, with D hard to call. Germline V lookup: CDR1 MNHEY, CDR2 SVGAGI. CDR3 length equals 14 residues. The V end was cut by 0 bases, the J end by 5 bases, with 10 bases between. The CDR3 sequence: CASSYSEGWTEAFF. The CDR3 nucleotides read TGTGCCAGCAGTTACTCGGAAGGGTGGACTGAAGCTTTCTTT.

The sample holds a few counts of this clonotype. The CDR3 sequence is CASSSQRVDEQYF. In nucleotides, the CDR3 is TGTGCCAGCTCATCTCAGAGGGTAGACGAGCAGTACTTC. The rearrangement joins TRBV7-8 to TRBJ2-7; tentatively, D is TRBD2 (5 bases). Germline V CDR1 and CDR2: SGHVS, FQNEAQ. Trimming removed 8 bases from V and 5 bases from J, with 16 bases in between. The CDR3 contains 13 residues.

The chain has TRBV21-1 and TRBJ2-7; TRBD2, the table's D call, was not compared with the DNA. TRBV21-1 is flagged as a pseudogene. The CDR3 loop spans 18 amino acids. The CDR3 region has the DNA TGTGCCAGCAGCAAAGGGGCCCTGACTAGCGAGGGACCCAATGAGCAGTACTTC. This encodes CASSKGALTSEGPNEQYF.

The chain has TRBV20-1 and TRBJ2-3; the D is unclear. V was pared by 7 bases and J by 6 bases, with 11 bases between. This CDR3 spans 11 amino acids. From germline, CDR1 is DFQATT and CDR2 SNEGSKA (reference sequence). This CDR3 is CSVLGRDTQYF. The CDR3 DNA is TGCAGTGTCCTCGGCCGGGATACGCAGTATTTT.

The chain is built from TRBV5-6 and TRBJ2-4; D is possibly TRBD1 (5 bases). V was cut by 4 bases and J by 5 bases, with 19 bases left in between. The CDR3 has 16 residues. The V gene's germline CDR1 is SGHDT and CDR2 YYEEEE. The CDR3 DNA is TGTGCCAGCAGCCATGAGGACACGGTCTCCCAAAACATTCAGTACTTC. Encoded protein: CASSHEDTVSQNIQYF.

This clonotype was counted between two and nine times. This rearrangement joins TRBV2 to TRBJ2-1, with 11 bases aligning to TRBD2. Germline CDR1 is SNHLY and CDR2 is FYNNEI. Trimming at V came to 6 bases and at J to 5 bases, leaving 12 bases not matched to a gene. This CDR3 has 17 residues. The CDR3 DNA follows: TGTGCCAGCAGCTACCTAGCGGGGGGACCGGGAAACAATGAGCAGTTCTTC. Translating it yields CASSYLAGGPGNNEQFF.

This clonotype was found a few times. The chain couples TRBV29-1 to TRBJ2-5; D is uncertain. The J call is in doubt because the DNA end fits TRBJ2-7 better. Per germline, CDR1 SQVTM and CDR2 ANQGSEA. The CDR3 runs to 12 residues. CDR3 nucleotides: TGCAGCGCTGGGTGGCAGTGGAACGAGCAGTACTTC. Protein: CSAGWQWNEQYF.

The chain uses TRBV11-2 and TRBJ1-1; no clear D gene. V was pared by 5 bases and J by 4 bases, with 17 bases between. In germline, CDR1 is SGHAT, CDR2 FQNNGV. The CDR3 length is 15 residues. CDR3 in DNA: TGTGCCAGCAGCAAACGTACCGGTACCAGCACTGAAGCTTTCTTT. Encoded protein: CASSKRTGTSTEAFF.

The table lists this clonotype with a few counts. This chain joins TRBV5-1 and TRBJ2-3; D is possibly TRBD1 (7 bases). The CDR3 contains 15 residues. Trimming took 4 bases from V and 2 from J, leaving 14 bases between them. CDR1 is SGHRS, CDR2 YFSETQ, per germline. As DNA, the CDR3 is TGCGCCAGCAGCCCGGCGGGACAGCTCACAGATACGCAGTATTTT. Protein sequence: CASSPAGQLTDTQYF. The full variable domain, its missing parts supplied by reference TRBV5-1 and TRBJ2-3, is KAGVTQTPRYLIKTRGQQVTLSCSPISGHRSVSWYQQTPGQGLQFLFEYFSETQRNKGNFPGRFSGRQFSNSRSEMNVSTLELGDSALYLCASSPAGQLTDTQYFGPGTRLTVL.